This T cell receptor (beta chain) was observed in a study of T-cell reconstitution after alpha-beta-depleted transplantation in children. General observations from the study: About two months after transplant, alpha-beta T cells reportedly came from several hundred expanded graft clones.

Preparation of the TCRbeta library used unique molecular identifiers. Using its own MiXCR run on the PCR reads, TCRdb lists one record per CDR3 protein. The sample includes around 670,000 distinct CDR3 sequences, 13% of them seen just once. On this clonotype: Its specificity is not known.

Germline-derived CDR1 and CDR2 are SGHVS and FQNEAQ. V was trimmed by 5 bases and J by 2 bases, leaving 13 bases between them. The CDR3 is 14 residues long. Material: PBMCs, obtained before TCRalphabeta/CD19-depleted stem cell transplant. The source of this sequence is a girl aged 2 to 9 with congenital amegakaryocytic thrombocytopenia, due to receive a stem cell transplant. The genes are TRBV7-8 and TRBJ2-7, with a tentative D call TRBD2 (6 bases). CDR3: CASSESGRPYEQYF. Here the CDR3 DNA reads TGTGCCAGCAGCGAGAGCGGGCGGCCCTACGAGCAGTACTTC. Full variable domain (outside the CDR3, taken from reference TRBV7-8 and TRBJ2-7): GAGVSQSPRYKVAKRGQDVALRCDPISGHVSLFWYQQALGQGPEFLTYFQNEAQLDKSGLPSDRFFAERPEGSVSTLKIQRTQQEDSAVYLCASSESGRPYEQYFGPGTRLTVT.